The 17 T cell receptor beta chains reported below all come from one sample, sequenced in a study of blood T cell repertoires in COVID-19. The repertoire was sequenced with immunoSEQ multiplex PCR; TCRdb's copy has only in-frame clones and lacks some. The sample includes roughly 100,000 clones, roughly four fifths of them seen just once. The sequencing sample was made of peripheral blood. These receptors were obtained from a man older than 75 with COVID-19, enrolled during active disease.

The V gene is TRBV6-5, the J gene TRBJ1-2, with D hard to call. Germline assignment: CDR1 MNHEY and CDR2 SVGAGI. The CDR3 contains 12 residues. Trimming cost V 3 bases and J 7 bases, with 9 bases left between them. CDR3: CASSYVSGGYTF. The DNA of the CDR3 is TGTGCCAGCAGTTATGTGTCGGGTGGCTACACCTTC.

This clone was found a few times. The V and J genes are TRBV5-3 and TRBJ2-3; maybe TRBD1 (6 bases). TRBV5-3 is reported as an ORF; its role is uncertain. The CDR3 has 15 residues. V lost 4 bases and J lost 3, with 15 bases in between. DNA for the CDR3: TGTGCCAGAAGCCACCAGGGGCATAGGACAGATACGCAGTATTTT. Translated: CARSHQGHRTDTQYF.

The chain carries TRBV5-4 and TRBJ2-2; D is uncertain. The V and J ends lost 2 bases and 4 bases respectively, with 6 bases between them. Germline CDR1 is SGHNT and CDR2 is YYREEE (reference sequence). The CDR3 is 13 amino acids. The CDR3 sequence: CASSLIRTGELFF. For the CDR3, the DNA is TGTGCCAGCAGCTTAATTCGCACCGGGGAGCTGTTTTTT.

The chain combines TRBV14 with TRBJ2-7, with a tentative D call TRBD1 (6 bases). V was shortened by 5 bases and J by 8 bases, with 10 bases between the two germline ends. The germline gives CDR1 SGHDN, CDR2 FVKESK. The length of the CDR3 is 11 residues. The CDR3 nucleotides are TGTGCCAGCAGCTTAACAGGGAAGCAGTACTTC. This encodes CASSLTGKQYF.

The J gene is TRBJ1-1, the V gene TRBV19; 11 bases match TRBD1. V lost 7 bases and J lost 6; bases outside the gene matches: 7. Germline assignment: CDR1 LNHDA and CDR2 SQIVND (reference sequence). CDR3 length: 14 residues. The CDR3 here is CASTRTGGEAEAFF. CDR3 DNA sequence: TGTGCCAGTACGAGGACAGGGGGCGAAGCTGAAGCTTTCTTT.

The genes are TRBV5-6 and TRBJ1-1; 10 bases line up with TRBD1. CDR1 is SGHDT, CDR2 YYEEEE, per germline. Germline trimming cut 1 base from V and 3 bases from J; bases unmatched to any gene: 3. This CDR3 has 15 amino acids. For the CDR3, the DNA is TGTGCCAGCAGCTTGTCCGGGACAGGGGACACTGAAGCTTTCTTT. This codes for CASSLSGTGDTEAFF. The full variable domain, completed using reference TRBV5-6 and TRBJ1-1, is DAGVTQSPTHLIKTRGQQVTLRCSPKSGHDTVSWYQQALGQGPQFIFQYYEEEERQRGNFPDRFSGHQFPNYSSELNVNALLLGDSALYLCASSLSGTGDTEAFFGQGTRLTVV.

The chain has TRBV27 and TRBJ1-4, with D maybe TRBD1 (6 bases). Germline V gene data show CDR1 as MNHEY and CDR2 as SMNVEV (reference sequence). CDR3 length equals 18 residues. The V and J ends lost 3 bases and 0 bases respectively, with 17 bases between them. The CDR3 nucleotides read TGTGCCAGCAGTTTTCGCCGTAGGGGGGGGGCAACTAATGAAAAACTGTTTTTT. It encodes CASSFRRRGGATNEKLFF.

The chain uses TRBV11-2 and TRBJ1-6, with D perhaps matching TRBD1 (5 bases). The CDR3 has 17 residues. The V end lost 0 bases, the J end lost 7 bases, and 16 bases lay between the germline ends. Germline values: CDR1 SGHAT, CDR2 FQNNGV. In nucleotides, the CDR3 is TGTGCCAGCAGCTTAGATGTGGGAGGGGCTCGCAATTCACCCCTCCACTTT. Residues: CASSLDVGGARNSPLHF.

This chain uses TRBV4-3 with TRBJ2-7; 7 bases match TRBD1. V was clipped by 4 bases and J by 0 bases; unmatched bases: 3. The CDR3 has 14 amino acids. The germline gives CDR1 LGHNA, CDR2 YSLEER. CDR3 DNA: TGCGCCAGCAGCCGTAGGGACAGCTCCTACGAGCAGTACTTC. Protein: CASSRRDSSYEQYF.

Only a few counts were recorded for this clone. The chain recombines TRBV11-2 with TRBJ1-2, with D possibly matching TRBD1 (6 bases). V lost 5 bases and J 2 bases, leaving 12 bases between the germline ends. Germline assignment: CDR1 SGHAT and CDR2 FQNNGV. The CDR3 has 14 residues. The CDR3 DNA is TGTGCCAGCAGCCTAACTACAGGGAACTATGGCTACACCTTC. Translating it yields CASSLTTGNYGYTF. Based on the CDR3 plus reference TRBV11-2 and TRBJ1-2, the full variable domain is EAGVAQSPRYKIIEKRQSVAFWCNPISGHATLYWYQQILGQGPKLLIQFQNNGVVDDSQLPKDRFSAERLKGVDSTLKIQPAKLEDSAVYLCASSLTTGNYGYTFGSGTRLTVV.

The chain carries TRBV15 and TRBJ2-7; no clear D. The V gene's germline CDR1 is LNHNV and CDR2 YYDKDF (reference sequence). V was cut by 0 bases and J by 2 bases, with 8 bases left in between. The CDR3 sequence is 14 residues long. The CDR3 nucleotides are TGTGCCACCAGCAGAGAATTGATAGCCTACGAGCAGTACTTC. Translated, it gives CATSRELIAYEQYF. The variable domain in full, with the rest retrieved from reference TRBV15 and TRBJ2-7, is DAMVIQNPRYQVTQFGKPVTLSCSQTLNHNVMYWYQQKSSQAPKLLFHYYDKDFNNEADTPDNFQSRRPNTSFCFLDIRSPGLGDTAMYLCATSRELIAYEQYFGPGTRLTVT.

CDR3 coding DNA: TGTGCCAGCACACCTAGCTCCTACAATGAGCAGTTCTTC. Amino acids: CASTPSSYNEQFF. The chain recombines TRBV6-5 with TRBJ2-1; D is ambiguous. The V gene lost 7 bases and the J gene lost 0 bases, with 7 bases spanning the gap. Germline lookup yields CDR1 MNHEY and CDR2 SVGAGI. The CDR3 is made up of 13 amino acids.

This chain uses TRBV5-1 with TRBJ2-3, with D maybe TRBD2 (6 bases). The germline gives CDR1 SGHRS, CDR2 YFSETQ. Trimming pared 4 bases from V and 2 bases from J, leaving 20 bases between. This CDR3 has 17 amino acids. The CDR3 bases are TGCGCCAGCAGCCTGGGGGGACTCTTCTCCTCCACAGATACGCAGTATTTT. Translating it yields CASSLGGLFSSTDTQYF.

The V call is TRBV19, the J call TRBJ2-1; tentatively, D is TRBD2 (5 bases). Germline V lookup: CDR1 LNHDA, CDR2 SQIVND (reference sequence). This CDR3 comprises 13 residues. The V gene lost 1 base and the J gene lost 10 bases, with 11 bases spanning the gap. The CDR3 DNA reads as TGTGCCAGTAGTATAGGGAGTGGGAGAGAGCAGTTCTTC. This translates into CASSIGSGREQFF.

The rearrangement uses TRBV27 and TRBJ2-7; 8 nucleotides agree with TRBD1. With 3 bases clipped from V and 6 bases from J, the junction kept 7 bases outside the gene matches. The CDR3 extends over 14 amino acids. Germline CDR1 reads MNHEY; CDR2 reads SMNVEV (reference sequence). The CDR3 spells CASSFGQGLTEQYF. DNA of the CDR3: TGTGCCAGCAGTTTCGGACAGGGTCTCACCGAGCAGTACTTC.

This chain links TRBV7-2 with TRBJ1-2; D is possibly TRBD1 (5 bases). Germline V gives CDR1 SGHTA, CDR2 FQGNSA. The CDR3 is 16 residues long. Between the trimmed V and J ends, which lost 5 bases and 4 bases, there was a span of 20 bases. The CDR3 DNA is TGTGCCAGCAGCCGGGACTCCTCGAGCGGGCCCTATGGCTACACCTTC. Protein product: CASSRDSSSGPYGYTF.

This sequence joins TRBV30 and TRBJ2-5; 11 bases line up with TRBD1. V was pared by 2 bases and J by 10 bases, with 6 bases of the junction left unmatched. Germline assignment: CDR1 GTSNPN and CDR2 SVGIG (reference sequence). The CDR3 sequence is 13 residues long. DNA for the CDR3: TGTGCCTGGAGTATCAGGGACAGGGGGATCCAGTACTTC. Translation gives CAWSIRDRGIQYF.